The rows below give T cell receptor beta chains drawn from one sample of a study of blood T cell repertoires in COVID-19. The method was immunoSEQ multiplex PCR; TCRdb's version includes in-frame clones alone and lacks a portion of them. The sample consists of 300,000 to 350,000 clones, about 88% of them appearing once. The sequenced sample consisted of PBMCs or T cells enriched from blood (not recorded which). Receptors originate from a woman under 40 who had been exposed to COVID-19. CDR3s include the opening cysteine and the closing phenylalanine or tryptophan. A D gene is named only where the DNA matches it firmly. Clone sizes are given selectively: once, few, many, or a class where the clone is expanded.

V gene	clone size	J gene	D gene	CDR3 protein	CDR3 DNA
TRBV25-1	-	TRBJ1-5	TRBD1	CASSESTGLGQPQHF	TGTGCCAGCAGTGAATCGACAGGGTTGGGGCAGCCCCAGCATTTT
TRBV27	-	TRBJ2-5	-	CASSLLQAQETQYF	TGTGCCAGCAGTTTGTTACAGGCCCAAGAGACCCAGTACTTC
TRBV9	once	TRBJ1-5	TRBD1	CASSYGTGLEPQHF	TGTGCCAGCAGCTATGGGACAGGGCTTGAGCCCCAGCATTTT
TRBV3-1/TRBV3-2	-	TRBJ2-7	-	CASSQYDGSNPLYEQYF	TGTGCCAGCAGCCAATACGACGGGTCCAACCCACTTTACGAGCAGTACTTC
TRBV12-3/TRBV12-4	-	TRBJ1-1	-	CASSPGENTEAFF	TGTGCCAGCAGCCCCGGGGAGAACACTGAAGCTTTCTTT
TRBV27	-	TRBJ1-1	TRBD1	CATLSWGQGLNTEAFF	TGTGCCACGTTAAGCTGGGGACAGGGGTTAAACACTGAAGCTTTCTTT
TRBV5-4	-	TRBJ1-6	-	CASSFQQVYNSPLHF	TGTGCCAGCAGCTTCCAGCAGGTCTATAATTCACCCCTCCACTTT
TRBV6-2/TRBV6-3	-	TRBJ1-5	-	CASSYRPQGQPQHF	TGTGCCAGCAGTTACCGTCCCCAGGGTCAGCCCCAGCATTTT
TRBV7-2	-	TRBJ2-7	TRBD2	CASSVNAGGAFYEQYF	TGTGCCAGCAGCGTCAACGCGGGGGGCGCTTTCTACGAGCAGTACTTC
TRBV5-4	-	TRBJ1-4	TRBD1	CASSLRGTDEKLFF	TGTGCCAGCAGCCTCAGGGGGACGGATGAAAAACTGTTTTTT
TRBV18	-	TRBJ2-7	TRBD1	CASVPGQGATYEQYF	TGTGCCAGCGTCCCGGGACAGGGGGCGACCTACGAGCAGTACTTC
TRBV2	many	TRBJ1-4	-	CASSDPNEVRGRNEKLFF	TGTGCCAGCAGTGACCCCAACGAGGTTAGGGGAAGGAACGAAAAACTGTTTTTT
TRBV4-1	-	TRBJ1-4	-	CASSQGAGISPTNEKLFF	TGCGCCAGCAGCCAAGGGGCAGGTATCTCCCCAACTAATGAAAAACTGTTTTTT